This TCR beta chain emerged from a study of control samples from healthy donors and cancer patients. Sequenced by immunoSEQ multiplex PCR; TCRdb stores in-frame clones only, minus some. The repertoire holds roughly 59,000 clones, with roughly 90% as singletons. This CDR3 contains 13 residues. Germline CDR1 reads SGHRS; CDR2 reads YFSETQ. Trimming took 4 bases from V and 6 from J, leaving 8 bases between them. V is TRBV5-1 and J is TRBJ1-6; D may be TRBD1 (6 bases). The sample was PBMCs. The TCR sequence derives from a man between 40 and 49 years old with colorectal cancer. The chain's CDR3 is CASSRDINSPLHF. In DNA form, the CDR3 reads TGCGCCAGCAGCCGGGACATTAATTCACCCCTCCACTTT.